The 5 T cell receptor beta chains given below trace back to one sample, sequenced in a study of T-cell reconstitution after alpha-beta-depleted transplantation in children. Unique molecular identifiers tagged the TCRbeta library. TCRdb fed the PCR reads into MiXCR, producing one record per CDR3 protein. The table shows tens of thousands of distinct CDR3 sequences, with approximately 5% occurring only once. This material consisted of PBMCs, mostly from graft donor cells, taken 180 days after TCRalphabeta/CD19-depleted stem cell transplant. The receptors come from a boy under two years old who had a stem cell transplant for acute myeloid leukemia, so the T cells may come from the graft donor.

This clonotype was observed many times. J is TRBJ2-3 and V is TRBV20-1; D is unclear. The CDR3 is 11 amino acids. V was clipped by 3 bases and J by 5 bases, with 6 bases between them. From germline, CDR1 is DFQATT and CDR2 SNEGSKA (reference sequence). CDR3 sequence (DNA): TGCAGTGCTAGGCCTCAAGATACGCAGTATTTT. It translates to CSARPQDTQYF.

This clonotype has at least ten counts. The chain couples TRBV20-1 to TRBJ1-6; perhaps TRBD1 as D (5 bases). Germline V lookup: CDR1 DFQATT, CDR2 SNEGSKA (reference sequence). This CDR3 has 14 amino acids. V lost 1 base and J 7 bases, leaving 11 bases between the germline ends. The CDR3 bases are TGCAGTGCTAGAGTAGGCAGGGTAAATTCACCCCTCCACTTT. It encodes CSARVGRVNSPLHF.

This clonotype was detected many times. The J gene is TRBJ2-7, the V gene TRBV7-2, with 12 bases identical to TRBD2. Looked up from germline, CDR1 is SGHTA and CDR2 is FQGNSA. The CDR3 is 16 residues long. The ends lost 5 bases at V and 0 bases at J; junction bases unmatched: 5. This chain's CDR3 is CASSRTSGRSSYEQYF. CDR3 bases: TGTGCCAGCAGCCGAACTAGCGGGAGGAGCTCCTACGAGCAGTACTTC.

This clonotype was detected many times. The gene calls are TRBV28 and TRBJ1-1; D perhaps matches TRBD1 (6 bases). V lost 5 bases to trimming and J lost 13 bases, with 14 bases between them. Looked up from germline, CDR1 is MDHEN and CDR2 is SYDVKM. The length of the CDR3 is 11 residues. The CDR3 bases are TGTGCCAGCAGTGTTGGCAGGGGTGATTTCTTT. Translated, it gives CASSVGRGDFF. Looking up the rest from reference TRBV28 and TRBJ1-1 gives the full variable domain: DVKVTQSSRYLVKRTGEKVFLECVQDMDHENMFWYRQDPGLGLRLIYFSYDVKMKEKGDIPEGYSVSREKKERFSLILESASTNQTSMYLCASSVGRGDFFGQGTRLTVV.

V gene TRBV2 combines with J gene TRBJ1-2, with no clear D. The length of the CDR3 is 12 residues. The V gene lost 6 bases and the J gene lost 5 bases, with 10 bases spanning the gap. The germline V gene encodes CDR1 SNHLY and CDR2 FYNNEI. This CDR3 reads CASSPRHYGYTF. The CDR3 coding sequence is TGTGCCAGCAGCCCAAGACATTATGGCTACACCTTC.